The T cell receptor (beta chain) described here comes from a study of memory CD4+ T cells and cytomegalovirus serostatus. The sort gate was single viable CD3+CD4+CD8-CD45RO+ cells for memory CD4+ T cells. Regarding the study as a whole: About 40% of the roughly 150 known CMV-associated TCRbeta sequences appeared in CD4+ memory.

The table came from immunoSEQ multiplex PCR; TCRdb's copy has only in-frame clones and leaves some out. The sample has approximately 52,000 clones, roughly 80% seen once; the top ten hold roughly 0.8%. Points on this clone: The antigen remains unidentified.

The CDR3 covers 14 residues. V shed 0 bases and J shed 7 bases, with 8 bases lying between them. CDR1 is SGHRS and CDR2 is YFSETQ in the germline V gene. Sequences were obtained from memory CD4+ T cells from blood. The sequence was collected from an adult in good health and CMV-seronegative. The V gene is TRBV5-1, the J gene TRBJ1-6; D is unclear. The CDR3 is CASSLAPENSPLHF. CDR3 sequence (DNA): TGCGCCAGCAGCTTGGCCCCGGAAAATTCACCCCTCCACTTT.